Each of the 2 T cell receptor beta chains below was sequenced from the same sample in a study of T cell responses to AZD1222 COVID-19 vaccine. Sequenced by immunoSEQ multiplex PCR; TCRdb stores in-frame clones only, minus some. Here the sample spans around 84,000 clones, nearly 90% being singletons. The sample was peripheral blood, taken on day 0 of AZD1222 vaccination. The receptors here all came from an adult in good health.

The CDR3 region has the DNA TGTGCCAGCAGCTACCTTGTCGGGCGGGAGGTGGAGCTGTTTTTT. Protein sequence: CASSYLVGREVELFF. The V gene is TRBV5-6, the J gene TRBJ2-2; 8 bases match TRBD2. The CDR3 runs 15 residues. Germline V lookup: CDR1 SGHDT, CDR2 YYEEEE. V lost 3 bases to trimming and J lost 10 bases; unmatched junction nucleotides: 11.

The V gene is TRBV28, the J gene TRBJ1-2; 7 nucleotides align to TRBD1. From germline, CDR1 is MDHEN and CDR2 SYDVKM. The CDR3 length is 15 residues. The ends lost 2 bases at V and 8 bases at J; junction bases unmatched: 11. The chain's CDR3 is CASSLGQAGGYGYTF. For the CDR3, the DNA is TGTGCCAGCAGTTTAGGGCAGGCAGGGGGATACGGCTACACCTTC.